These 22 T cell receptor beta chains were all obtained from the same sample, sequenced in a study of blood T cell repertoires in COVID-19. This table comes from immunoSEQ multiplex PCR, and its TCRdb copy is limited to in-frame clones, with some not included. The sample includes fewer than 35,000 clones, less than 85% of them seen just once. Sequenced sample: peripheral blood. Receptors originate from a man of 80 years or more with active or convalescent COVID-19.

The chain combines TRBV2 with TRBJ2-7; tentative D call: TRBD2 (5 bases). Trimming cost V 4 bases and J 7 bases, with 17 bases left between them. CDR1 is SNHLY, CDR2 FYNNEI, per germline. The CDR3 totals 14 residues. CDR3 sequence (DNA): TGTGCCAGCAGTGGGACTCGACCTACGAAAGAGCAGTACTTC. It yields the protein CASSGTRPTKEQYF.

This chain joins TRBV29-1 and TRBJ1-2, with 8 bases aligning to TRBD1. CDR1 and CDR2 from the germline V gene are SQVTM and ANQGSEA. This CDR3 comprises 13 residues. Germline trimming cut 3 bases from V and 8 bases from J; bases unmatched to any gene: 8. The CDR3 bases are TGCAGCGTTGATTACACGGACAGGGCAGGCTACACCTTC. It translates to CSVDYTDRAGYTF.

This rearrangement joins TRBV10-2 to TRBJ2-7, with TRBD2 matching 7 bases. CDR1 and CDR2 (germline): WSHSY, SAAADI. V trimming: 6 bases; J trimming: 3 bases; junction bases outside the gene matches: 2. The CDR3 is 12 amino acids. The CDR3 DNA reads TGCGCCAGCAGGCGGACTAGCTACGAGCAGTACTTC. This sequence encodes CASRRTSYEQYF.

V is TRBV2 and J is TRBJ2-7, with 7 bases aligning to TRBD2. Germline-derived CDR1 and CDR2 are SNHLY and FYNNEI. This CDR3 has 12 residues. With V trimmed by 8 bases and J by 0 bases, 1 base remained unmatched. The CDR3 sequence: CASRGDSYEQYF. The CDR3 DNA sequence: TGTGCCAGCCGGGGGGACTCCTACGAGCAGTACTTC.

This clone was seen only once. V is TRBV7-2 and J is TRBJ2-1; tentative D call: TRBD2 (6 bases). CDR1 is SGHTA, CDR2 FQGNSA, per germline. The CDR3 has 14 amino acids. Trimming removed 1 base from V and 8 bases from J, with 12 bases in between. This chain's CDR3 is CASSLDGGRYEQFF. The DNA of the CDR3 is TGTGCCAGCAGCTTAGACGGTGGGAGGTATGAGCAGTTCTTC.

The chain has TRBV4-1 and TRBJ2-1, with TRBD2 identical over 10 bases. The V gene's germline CDR1 is MGHRA and CDR2 YSYEKL. The CDR3 spans 17 residues. With 1 base clipped from V and 8 bases from J, the junction kept 11 bases outside the gene matches. The CDR3 reads CASSQAGTSDFGDEQFF. The CDR3, as DNA: TGCGCCAGCAGCCAAGCGGGGACTAGCGATTTCGGAGATGAGCAGTTCTTC.

This clone appeared once. V gene TRBV28 combines with J gene TRBJ2-2; 9 bases line up with TRBD1. The CDR3 sequence is 16 residues long. J was trimmed by 5 bases and V by 3 bases; bases with no gene match: 7. Germline loops: CDR1 MDHEN, CDR2 SYDVKM. The CDR3: CASSLTGGPGTGELFF. The DNA of the CDR3 is TGTGCCAGCAGTTTGACAGGGGGGCCGGGGACCGGGGAGCTGTTTTTT.

This clone was picked up one time. J is TRBJ1-2 and V is TRBV13, with a weak D call TRBD1 (6 bases). The CDR3 runs 13 residues. Germline CDR1 and CDR2: PRHDT and FYEKMQ (reference sequence). Between the trimmed V and J ends, which lost 5 bases and 2 bases, there was a span of 9 bases. The CDR3 nucleotides are TGTGCCAGCAGCCAGGGGCAGAACTATGGCTACACCTTC. Its translation: CASSQGQNYGYTF.

The gene calls are TRBV3-1 (or the pseudogene TRBV3-2) and TRBJ2-7; 7 nucleotides agree with TRBD2. The junction had 6 bases not matched to a gene; V was cut back by 4 bases and J by 0 bases. Germline V gives CDR1 LGHDT, CDR2 YNNKEL (reference sequence). The CDR3 is 15 residues long. The CDR3 sequence: CASSPTGGLSYEQYF. In DNA, the CDR3 is TGTGCCAGCAGCCCTACGGGGGGTCTCTCCTACGAGCAGTACTTC.

Here the CDR3 DNA reads TGTGCCAGTAGTTCAGGGGGGCCGGGGGCCTATGGCTACACCTTC. This sequence encodes CASSSGGPGAYGYTF. The V call is TRBV19, the J call TRBJ1-2; TRBD1 matches at 7 bases. The V gene end was trimmed by 5 bases and the J gene end by 4 bases; junction bases not matched to a gene: 10. Germline loops: CDR1 LNHDA, CDR2 SQIVND (reference sequence). The CDR3 has 15 amino acids. The whole variable domain, remainder taken from reference TRBV19 and TRBJ1-2, is DGGITQSPKYLFRKEGQNVTLSCEQNLNHDAMYWYRQDPGQGLRLIYYSQIVNDFQKGDIAEGYSVSREKKESFPLTVTSAQKNPTAFYLCASSSGGPGAYGYTFGSGTRLTVV.

The rearrangement joins TRBV29-1 to TRBJ2-7; tentative D call: TRBD1 (6 bases). The CDR3 runs 15 residues. Trimming took off 5 bases at V and 4 bases at J, with 21 bases between the two ends. Germline V gives CDR1 SQVTM, CDR2 ANQGSEA. CDR3 bases: TGCAGCGTTATACAGGGTATGGGGGTCTTTTACGAGCAGTACTTC. Translated, it gives CSVIQGMGVFYEQYF.

The CDR3 sequence is CASSLEGGGYGYTF. CDR3 sequence (DNA): TGCGCCAGCAGCTTGGAAGGCGGAGGCTATGGCTACACCTTC. This chain links TRBV5-1 with TRBJ1-2; D remains ambiguous. The V gene lost 0 bases and the J gene lost 4 bases, with 10 bases spanning the gap. Germline assignment: CDR1 SGHRS and CDR2 YFSETQ. The CDR3 sequence is 14 residues long.

The chain employs TRBV7-2 and TRBJ2-7, with a tentative D call TRBD2 (7 bases). The CDR3 has 15 amino acids. From germline, CDR1 is SGHTA and CDR2 FQGNSA. V lost 5 bases, J lost 2 bases, and 16 bases lay in between. Here the CDR3 DNA reads TGTGCCAGCAGCCCTTTGGGGGGGGCCCCCTACGAGCAGTACTTC. Translated: CASSPLGGAPYEQYF.

The V call is TRBV27, the J call TRBJ2-1; 11 bases agree with TRBD2. CDR3 length: 15 residues. The ends lost 6 bases at V and 7 bases at J; junction bases unmatched: 8. Germline CDR1 is MNHEY and CDR2 is SMNVEV (reference sequence). The CDR3 sequence is CASRAGTSGQNEQFF. CDR3 bases: TGTGCCAGCAGGGCCGGGACTAGCGGCCAAAATGAGCAGTTCTTC.

This rearrangement joins TRBV18 to TRBJ2-5, with D hard to call. CDR3 length equals 13 residues. Looked up from germline, CDR1 is KGHSH and CDR2 is LQKENI. Deletions cut 0 bases from V and 5 bases from J, with 7 bases between. As DNA, the CDR3 is TGTGCCAGCTCACCACCGGCTCGTGAGACCCAGTACTTC. Encoded protein: CASSPPARETQYF.

J is TRBJ1-3 and V is TRBV11-2, with 10 bases aligning to TRBD1. This CDR3 has 16 amino acids. CDR1 SGHAT and CDR2 FQNNGV come from the germline V gene. With V trimmed by 4 bases and J by 3 bases, 6 bases remained unmatched. CDR3 DNA sequence: TGTGCCAGCAGCTCCCCGACAGGGGGCGATGGAAACACCATATATTTT. Its protein product is CASSSPTGGDGNTIYF. Full variable domain (outside the CDR3, taken from reference TRBV11-2 and TRBJ1-3): EAGVAQSPRYKIIEKRQSVAFWCNPISGHATLYWYQQILGQGPKLLIQFQNNGVVDDSQLPKDRFSAERLKGVDSTLKIQPAKLEDSAVYLCASSSPTGGDGNTIYFGEGSWLTVV.

This clone is a singleton in its sample. The rearrangement links TRBV24-1 to TRBJ1-2; D gene unclear. The CDR3 is made up of 14 amino acids. In germline, CDR1 is KGHDR, CDR2 SFDVKD. Deletions cut 7 bases from V and 4 bases from J, with 15 bases between. CDR3 sequence (DNA): TGTGCCACCAGCGAGGGTATGTCGGCCTATGGCTACACCTTC. Its translation is CATSEGMSAYGYTF.

The V call is TRBV5-4, the J call TRBJ2-1, with TRBD1 matching 8 bases. Trimming took 2 bases from V and 8 from J; bases not matched to a gene: 12. Germline V gene lookup returns CDR1 SGHNT and CDR2 YYREEE (reference sequence). CDR3 length: 16 residues. CDR3: CASSLSYRQGTHEQFF. In DNA form, the CDR3 reads TGTGCCAGCAGCTTAAGTTATAGACAGGGGACCCATGAGCAGTTCTTC.

The chain uses TRBV28 and TRBJ2-4, with D unclear. Trimming removed 6 bases from V and 0 bases from J, with 3 bases in between. This CDR3 has 12 residues. CDR1 and CDR2 (germline): MDHEN, SYDVKM. This CDR3 is CASSIAKNIQYF. The CDR3 DNA sequence: TGTGCCAGCAGCATAGCCAAAAACATTCAGTACTTC.

The CDR3 protein is CASSPVGQGGNTIYF. CDR3 bases: TGTGCCAGCAGCCCGGTGGGACAGGGGGGAAACACCATATATTTT. The chain uses TRBV5-6 and TRBJ1-3; the match to TRBD1 covers 10 bases. J gave up 4 bases and V 4 bases, and 5 bases lay outside the gene matches. Germline values: CDR1 SGHDT, CDR2 YYEEEE. The length of the CDR3 is 15 residues.

J is TRBJ2-1 and V is TRBV3-1 (or the pseudogene TRBV3-2); no clear D. V lost 2 bases and J 9 bases, leaving 5 bases between the germline ends. The CDR3 has 11 residues. CDR1 and CDR2 from the germline V gene are LGHDT and YNNKEL (reference sequence). CDR3 loop: CASSQSGEQFF. As DNA, the CDR3 is TGTGCCAGCAGCCAATCGGGTGAGCAGTTCTTC.

The V and J genes are TRBV7-6 and TRBJ2-3; maybe TRBD2 (6 bases). The CDR3 extends over 16 amino acids. V was trimmed by 2 bases and J by 2 bases, leaving 14 bases between them. Germline loops: CDR1 SGHVS, CDR2 FNYEAQ. DNA of the CDR3: TGTGCCAGCAGCTTATTGGTAGCGGACCCCACAGATACGCAGTATTTT. Encoded protein: CASSLLVADPTDTQYF. Drawing the rest from reference TRBV7-6 and TRBJ2-3, the complete variable domain is GAGVSQSPRYKVTKRGQDVALRCDPISGHVSLYWYRQALGQGPEFLTYFNYEAQQDKSGLPNDRFSAERPEGSISTLTIQRTEQRDSAMYRCASSLLVADPTDTQYFGPGTRLTVL.